This is a list of T cell receptor beta chains from one sample in a study of blood T cell repertoires in COVID-19. Generated by immunoSEQ multiplex PCR, the TCRdb table keeps only in-frame clones and is missing some. Among some 260,000 clones listed, under 90% were seen once. The material sequenced was peripheral blood. These receptors originate from a woman under 30 with acute or convalescent COVID-19. Each CDR3 is given with its conserved first and last residue. A D gene is named only where the DNA matches it firmly. Clone sizes are given selectively: once, few, many, or a class where the clone is expanded.

D gene	V gene	J gene	clone size	CDR3 protein	CDR3 DNA
.	TRBV9	TRBJ2-2	.	CASSALPNRLNLGELFF	TGTGCCAGCAGCGCCCTCCCAAACAGGCTGAACCTCGGGGAGCTGTTTTTT
.	TRBV5-4	TRBJ2-7	once	CASSPGGGPVSYEQYF	TGTGCCAGCAGCCCGGGCGGGGGCCCGGTTTCCTACGAGCAGTACTTC
.	TRBV29-1	TRBJ2-2	.	CSVVGGPSGPNTGELFF	TGCAGCGTTGTGGGGGGCCCTAGCGGACCAAACACCGGGGAGCTGTTTTTT
TRBD2	TRBV5-1	TRBJ2-5	.	CASSSLAGERETQYF	TGCGCCAGCAGCTCACTAGCGGGGGAAAGGGAGACCCAGTACTTC
TRBD1	TRBV19	TRBJ1-5	few	CASRGQGARNQPQHF	TGTGCCAGTAGAGGACAGGGGGCTCGGAATCAGCCCCAGCATTTT
TRBD1	TRBV30	TRBJ1-4	once	CACDREEKLFF	TGTGCCTGCGACAGGGAGGAAAAACTGTTTTTT
TRBD1	TRBV7-2	TRBJ2-7	.	CASSSPGQSSYEQYF	TGTGCCAGCAGCTCGCCGGGACAGAGCTCCTACGAGCAGTACTTC
TRBD1	TRBV5-1	TRBJ1-5	many	CASSWTGLNQPQHF	TGCGCCAGCAGTTGGACAGGTTTGAATCAGCCCCAGCATTTT
.	TRBV11-3	TRBJ1-5	few	CASSLDRSPKGDQPQHF	TGTGCCAGCAGCTTAGATCGGTCCCCAAAGGGAGATCAGCCCCAGCATTTT
.	TRBV6-5	TRBJ2-5	.	CASRSSGKETQYF	TGTGCCAGCAGAAGTAGCGGTAAAGAGACCCAGTACTTC
.	TRBV5-1	TRBJ2-1	.	CASSLRQGNTYNEQFF	TGCGCCAGCAGCTTGCGTCAGGGAAACACCTACAATGAGCAGTTCTTC
TRBD1	TRBV2	TRBJ2-3	.	CASRAAGGRRDTQYF	TGTGCCAGCAGGGCCGCAGGGGGCAGGCGGGATACGCAGTATTTT
TRBD2	TRBV4-3	TRBJ2-7	.	CASSHSGRNYEQYF	TGCGCCAGCAGCCATAGCGGGAGGAACTACGAGCAGTACTTC
TRBD1	TRBV30	TRBJ2-5	.	CAWSRGTGLQETQYF	TGTGCCTGGAGTAGGGGGACAGGGCTGCAAGAGACCCAGTACTTC
.	TRBV27	TRBJ1-1	.	CASSQYGGNTEAFF	TGTGCCAGCAGTCAATACGGGGGGAACACTGAAGCTTTCTTT
.	TRBV29-1	TRBJ2-3	.	CSVEGQGYTDTQYF	TGCAGCGTTGAAGGGCAGGGATACACAGATACGCAGTATTTT